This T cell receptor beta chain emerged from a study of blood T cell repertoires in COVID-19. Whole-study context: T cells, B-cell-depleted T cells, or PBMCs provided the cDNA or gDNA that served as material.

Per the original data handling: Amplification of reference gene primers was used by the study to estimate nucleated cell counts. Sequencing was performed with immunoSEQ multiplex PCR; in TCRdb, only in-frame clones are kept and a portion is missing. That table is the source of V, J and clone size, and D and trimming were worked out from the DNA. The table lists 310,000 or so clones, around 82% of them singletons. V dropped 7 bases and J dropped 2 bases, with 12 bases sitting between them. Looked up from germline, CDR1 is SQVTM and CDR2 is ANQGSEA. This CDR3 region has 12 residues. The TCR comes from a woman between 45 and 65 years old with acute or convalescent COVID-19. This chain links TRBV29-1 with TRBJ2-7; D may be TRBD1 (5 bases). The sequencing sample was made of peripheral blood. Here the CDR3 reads CSAARAPYEQYF. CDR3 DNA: TGCAGCGCCGCCAGGGCCCCCTACGAGCAGTACTTC.